These 30 T cell receptor beta chains were sequenced from one sample in a study of regulatory T cells in long-lasting Graves disease (TCRdb year 2021). The receptor library was made with multiplex PCR. Sequenced on an Illumina HiSeq 4000. TCR beta libraries were built with iRepertoire HTBI primers and Arm-PCR amplification of CDR3 regions. TCRdb reprocessed the public reads (quality trimming at Q25 with fastp, clone calling with MiXCR) and kept in-frame beta chains. Rows with a matching CDR3 protein are joined into one entry that keeps the most common DNA and genes. For this sample the table gives roughly 300,000 distinct CDR3 sequences, of which roughly a fifth were detected only once. The ten largest make up approximately 31% of the sample. In the paper's terms, the time point label means: persistent/refractory GD, antithyroid drugs over 5 years with positive TRAb. For both TCR sequencing and RNA sequencing, RNA was extracted from PBMCs using TRIzol.

Sample: peripheral blood mononuclear cells (PBMCs), taken when the disease was refractory, from a patient treated with antithyroid drugs. These receptors all come from a female donor with Graves disease.

This clonotype was detected ten times or more. This rearrangement joins TRBV2 to TRBJ1-1; D is unclear. Germline V gene sequence: CDR1 SNHLY, CDR2 FYNNEI. V was cut by 9 bases and J by 1 base, with 12 bases left in between. This CDR3 contains 13 residues. CDR3 sequence: CASTRTENTEAFF. In nucleotides, the CDR3 is TGTGCCAGTACCAGGACTGAGAACACTGAAGCTTTCTTT.

In its sample, this clonotype was seen a few times. The chain links TRBV5-1 to TRBJ2-5; D ambiguous. Germline V gene lookup returns CDR1 SGHRS and CDR2 YFSETQ. The CDR3 runs to 13 residues. Between the trimmed V and J ends, which lost 3 bases and 3 bases, there was a span of 9 bases. CDR3 DNA: TGCGCCAGCAGCTCCAGGACGGAAGAGACCCAGTACTTC. This encodes CASSSRTEETQYF.

V gene TRBV9 combines with J gene TRBJ2-2; D unclear. CDR3 length equals 15 residues. Per germline, CDR1 SGDLS and CDR2 YYNGEE. Trimming left V 4 bases short and J 3 bases short, with 13 bases between. CDR3 DNA: TGTGCCAGCAGCCCCCATCTACACGACACCGGGGAGCTGTTTTTT. The encoded protein is CASSPHLHDTGELFF. Full variable domain (rest looked up from reference TRBV9 and TRBJ2-2): DSGVTQTPKHLITATGQRVTLRCSPRSGDLSVYWYQQSLDQGLQFLIQYYNGEERAKGNILERFSAQQFPDLHSELNLSSLELGDSALYFCASSPHLHDTGELFFGEGSRLTVL.

The CDR3 DNA follows: TGCGCCAGCAGCCCAAGGACTAGCGGGGCTACAGATACGCAGTATTTT. Residues: CASSPRTSGATDTQYF. The chain couples TRBV5-1 to TRBJ2-3, with 12 bases aligning to TRBD2. Germline V gene lookup returns CDR1 SGHRS and CDR2 YFSETQ. With 4 bases clipped from V and 3 bases from J, the junction kept 6 bases outside the gene matches. The CDR3 is made up of 16 amino acids. Drawing the rest from reference TRBV5-1 and TRBJ2-3, the complete variable domain is KAGVTQTPRYLIKTRGQQVTLSCSPISGHRSVSWYQQTPGQGLQFLFEYFSETQRNKGNFPGRFSGRQFSNSRSEMNVSTLELGDSALYLCASSPRTSGATDTQYFGPGTRLTVL.

Ten or more counts support this clonotype. This chain joins TRBV7-2 and TRBJ1-6, with D possibly matching TRBD1 (5 bases). The CDR3 covers 12 residues. Germline CDR1 SGHTA, CDR2 FQGNSA. The V and J ends lost 6 bases and 15 bases respectively, with 15 bases between them. CDR3 bases: TGTGCCAGCAGTCCCCCGCGGGGGGGCCTCCACTTT. Amino acids: CASSPPRGGLHF.

The V and J genes are TRBV7-2 and TRBJ1-4, with a weak D call TRBD1 (6 bases). CDR1 and CDR2 from the germline V gene are SGHTA and FQGNSA. Trimming removed 5 bases at V and 2 bases at J, with 12 bases between. The CDR3 covers 15 residues. The CDR3 DNA reads as TGTGCCAGCAGCATTCAGGGGACTACTAATGAAAAACTGTTTTTT. This sequence encodes CASSIQGTTNEKLFF.

This clonotype was seen repeatedly, ten times or more. The CDR3 sequence: CASSGRVGTQYF. CDR3 sequence (DNA): TGTGCCAGCAGTGGTCGCGTAGGGACCCAGTACTTC. The chain has TRBV27 and TRBJ2-5; D not resolved. The CDR3 extends over 12 amino acids. Trimming took 5 bases from V and 7 from J, leaving 11 bases between them. Germline V CDR1 and CDR2: MNHEY, SMNVEV (reference sequence).

Ten or more counts support this clonotype. This chain uses TRBV28 with TRBJ1-5; D not certain. Trimming left V 2 bases short and J 7 bases short, with 15 bases between. The germline CDR1 and CDR2 sequences are MDHEN and SYDVKM. The CDR3 totals 15 residues. The CDR3 DNA reads as TGTGCCAGCAGTTTAAGTTACAAGGAAAGCCAGCCCCAGCATTTT. Amino acid sequence: CASSLSYKESQPQHF.

Worth noting for this clonotype: A much larger clone sits a single nucleotide away, making a read error possible. V gene TRBV3-1 combines with J gene TRBJ1-1, with 7 bases matching TRBD1. Germline CDR1 is LGHDT and CDR2 is YNNKEL (reference sequence). This CDR3 comprises 13 residues. The CDR3 loop is CTSSPNRGGEAFF. The DNA for the CDR3 is TGTACCAGCAGCCCCAACAGGGGAGGTGAAGCTTTCTTT.

This clonotype was seen more than once but under ten times. The junction departs from the called germline gene at one end, perhaps through a read error. V is TRBV7-7 and J is TRBJ2-2; possibly TRBD1 or TRBD2 for D (5 bases each). Germline V gene lookup returns CDR1 SSHAT and CDR2 FNYEAQ (reference sequence). CDR3 size: 17 residues. CDR3 DNA sequence: TGTGCTAGCAGTCCTAGTCGACCGGGACCCAACACCGGGGAGCTGTTTTTT. Translation: CASSPSRPGPNTGELFF.

On this clonotype itself: One junction end does not reproduce the germline sequence, and a read error may be involved. This chain joins TRBV28 and TRBJ1-5; no firm D call. This CDR3 contains 11 residues. Germline-derived CDR1 and CDR2 are MDHEN and SYDVKM. CDR3 nucleotides: TGTGCCAGCAGTTCACCTCAGCCCCGGCATTTT. It specifies CASSSPQPRHF.

As for this clonotype: A single base separates this from a much larger clone, so it may be a read error. The chain is built from TRBV11-2 and TRBJ2-2; D is unresolved. This CDR3 region has 15 residues. Germline CDR1 SGHAT, CDR2 FQNNGV. CDR3 sequence: CAGSSGRSNTGELFF. In DNA form, the CDR3 reads TGTGCCGGCAGCTCCGGCAGGTCTAACACCGGGGAGCTGTTTTTT.

The chain combines TRBV30 with TRBJ2-1; 7 bases are shared with TRBD1. This CDR3 spans 13 amino acids. Germline V gene data show CDR1 as GTSNPN and CDR2 as SVGIG (reference sequence). With V trimmed by 2 bases and J by 3 bases, 1 base remained unmatched. The CDR3 region has the DNA TGTGCCTGGAGTCGGGACAGCTACAATGAGCAGTTCTTC. Translation gives CAWSRDSYNEQFF.

This clonotype appeared many times. The rearrangement uses TRBV19 and TRBJ1-5; D remains unclear. Looked up from germline, CDR1 is LNHDA and CDR2 is SQIVND (reference sequence). The CDR3 spans 13 residues. Between the trimmed V and J ends, which lost 1 base and 6 bases, there was a span of 7 bases. This chain's CDR3 is CASSIASTQPQHF. CDR3 DNA sequence: TGTGCCAGTAGTATAGCCTCGACTCAGCCCCAGCATTTT.

There are a few counts of this clonotype. V and J are TRBV5-1 and TRBJ1-2, with 9 nucleotides matching TRBD1. CDR1 SGHRS and CDR2 YFSETQ come from the germline V gene. The CDR3 contains 18 residues. V was clipped by 0 bases and J by 3 bases; unmatched bases: 12. The DNA for the CDR3 is TGCGCCAGCAGCTTGGCCCCCGGGGGGACAGGGAACGACTATGGCTACACCTTC. Translation gives CASSLAPGGTGNDYGYTF.

This clonotype was counted a few times. The chain joins TRBV6-1 to TRBJ2-7, with TRBD1 matching 9 bases. Trimming at V came to 6 bases and at J to 1 base, leaving 13 bases not matched to a gene. Looked up from germline, CDR1 is MNHNS and CDR2 is SASEGT. This CDR3 contains 17 residues. CDR3 DNA sequence: TGTGCCAGCAGCCATCTTCTAACACAGGGGGCATCCTACGAGCAGTACTTC. Protein product: CASSHLLTQGASYEQYF.

The V gene is TRBV12-5, the J gene TRBJ2-1, with unresolved D. V gave up 3 bases and J gave up 6 bases, with 6 bases separating them. Germline V gene lookup returns CDR1 LGHNT and CDR2 FRNRAP. This CDR3 comprises 12 residues. Here the CDR3 reads CASGLVTNEQFF. The CDR3 coding sequence is TGTGCTAGTGGTTTAGTCACCAATGAGCAGTTCTTC.

A remark on this clonotype: A clone one base away is much larger, so this may be a read error. CDR3 nucleotides: TGTGCCAGCAGCCCTCCGGGGGCGGGTTATAGCTACACCTTC. Its translation: CASSPPGAGYSYTF. This chain links TRBV5-8 with TRBJ1-2; weak D call: TRBD1 (6 bases). Germline values: CDR1 SGHTS, CDR2 YDEGEE. CDR3 length equals 14 residues. Trimming removed 4 bases at V and 9 bases at J, with 19 bases between.

This clonotype showed up many times. The genes are TRBV20-1 and TRBJ2-7; 10 nucleotides agree with TRBD2. This CDR3 comprises 13 residues. Trimming took 3 bases from V and 1 from J; bases not matched to a gene: 0. CDR1 and CDR2 (germline): DFQATT, SNEGSKA (reference sequence). The CDR3 protein is CSASSGRSYEQYF. The CDR3 nucleotides are TGCAGTGCTAGTAGCGGGAGGTCCTACGAGCAGTACTTC.

Worth noting for this clonotype: This may arise from a read error, as a much more abundant clone is one base away. The rearrangement links TRBV5-1 to TRBJ2-7, with D maybe TRBD1 (6 bases). CDR3 length equals 15 residues. Germline CDR1 SGHRS, CDR2 YFSETQ. CDR3 in amino acids: CVSRLQGDFFYEQYF. The DNA for the CDR3 is TGCGTCAGCAGACTACAGGGAGACTTCTTCTACGAGCAGTACTTC.

A single count supports this clonotype. J is TRBJ2-3 and V is TRBV28, with D maybe TRBD2 (5 bases). CDR1 and CDR2 from the germline V gene are MDHEN and SYDVKM. The CDR3 is 14 amino acids. The ends were cut back, 4 bases at V and 2 bases at J, with 10 bases in the middle. The CDR3, as DNA: TGTGCCAGCAGTTGGGCGGGCCCCACAGATACGCAGTATTTT. Translated, it gives CASSWAGPTDTQYF.

This clonotype was detected ten times or more. The chain recombines TRBV12-3 or TRBV12-4 with TRBJ2-6; unclear D gene. Deletions cut 5 bases from V and 0 bases from J, with 5 bases between. This CDR3 spans 14 amino acids. The CDR3 reads CASSPFSGANVLTF. DNA of the CDR3: TGTGCCAGCAGTCCTTTCTCTGGGGCCAACGTCCTGACTTTC.

The gene calls are TRBV6-1 and TRBJ1-1; D is perhaps TRBD1 (6 bases). With 1 base removed from V and 4 bases from J, the gap between germline ends came to 10 bases. Germline-derived CDR1 and CDR2 are MNHNS and SASEGT. CDR3 length: 14 amino acids. The chain's CDR3 is CASSEDRVRTEAFF. CDR3 coding DNA: TGTGCCAGCAGTGAAGACAGGGTTCGCACTGAAGCTTTCTTT.

The table lists this clonotype with a few counts. The chain is built from TRBV18 and TRBJ1-1; unclear D gene. The CDR3 is 14 amino acids. In germline, CDR1 is KGHSH, CDR2 LQKENI. With 5 bases removed from V and 0 bases from J, the gap between germline ends came to 10 bases. As DNA, the CDR3 is TGTGCCAGCTCAGTTGGGTTGGTGAACACTGAAGCTTTCTTT. Encoded protein: CASSVGLVNTEAFF.

This clonotype was counted ten times or more. This chain connects TRBV28 to TRBJ1-1; D gene uncertain. The CDR3 has 12 amino acids. The germline V gene has CDR1 MDHEN and CDR2 SYDVKM. The V gene lost 5 bases and the J gene lost 5 bases, with 9 bases spanning the gap. CDR3 protein: CASSRVSTEAFF. CDR3 bases: TGTGCCAGCAGTCGGGTTTCGACTGAAGCTTTCTTT.

This clonotype was seen a handful of times. CDR3 in DNA: TGTGCCATCAGCAGGGGGAAGGATGAAAAACTGTTTTTT. The encoded protein is CAISRGKDEKLFF. The chain combines TRBV10-3 with TRBJ1-4; 7 positions agree with TRBD1. J was trimmed by 6 bases and V by 6 bases; bases with no gene match: 4. CDR1 is ENHRY and CDR2 is SYGVKD in the germline V gene. CDR3 length: 13 residues.

This clonotype was counted a few times. The genes are TRBV28 and TRBJ2-1; TRBD2 aligns across 13 bases. CDR3 length equals 19 residues. V dropped 4 bases and J dropped 4; count of bases not matched to a gene: 13. Germline V gene data show CDR1 as MDHEN and CDR2 as SYDVKM. CDR3 residues: CASSSPFWTSGSVYNEQFF. CDR3 in DNA: TGTGCCAGCAGTTCGCCCTTTTGGACTAGCGGGAGTGTATACAATGAGCAGTTCTTC.

A remark on this clonotype: This sequence may be a read error, since a much larger clone differs from it by one base. The genes are TRBV11-2 and TRBJ1-1; unclear D gene. Germline CDR1 SGHAT, CDR2 FQNNGV. CDR3 length: 12 amino acids. CDR3 region: CASSRTVTEALF. The CDR3 DNA reads TGTGCCAGCAGCCGGACGGTGACTGAAGCTCTCTTT.

This clonotype was seen only a few times. The V and J genes are TRBV5-4 and TRBJ2-5; 7 bases match TRBD1. The CDR3 is 14 residues long. V was pared by 4 bases and J by 2 bases, with 5 bases of the junction left unmatched. Germline V CDR1 and CDR2: SGHNT, YYREEE (reference sequence). The CDR3 region has the DNA TGTGCCAGCAGCGTCGGGACAGAACAAGAGACCCAGTACTTC. Its translation is CASSVGTEQETQYF.

This clonotype appeared a few times. The genes are TRBV9 and TRBJ1-6, with a weak D call TRBD1 (5 bases). The CDR3 has 14 residues. V was trimmed by 0 bases and J by 5 bases, leaving 6 bases between them. Germline V gives CDR1 SGDLS, CDR2 YYNGEE. The CDR3 DNA sequence: TGTGCCAGCAGCGTAGGCAGGGATAATTCACCCCTCCACTTT. Its protein product is CASSVGRDNSPLHF.